The entry below gives a single TCR beta chain sequence along with its context. Sequencing used immunoSEQ multiplex PCR; TCRdb keeps in-frame clones, though not all of them. The data hold a few hundred thousand clones, with about 88% observed a single time. The entry originates in a study of blood T cell repertoires in COVID-19. Study at large: Sites across the United States, Italy and Spain contributed samples from acute and convalescent COVID-19.

The CDR3 is 14 residues long. Germline trimming cut 8 bases from V and 5 bases from J; bases unmatched to any gene: 8. Per the germline V gene, CDR1 is SGHAT and CDR2 is FQDESV (reference sequence). This chain uses TRBV11-1 with TRBJ2-2, with 7 bases that match TRBD1. This sequence originates from a woman in her 40s who had recovered from COVID-19. Source material: PBMCs or T cells enriched from blood (not recorded which). For the CDR3, the DNA is TGTGCCAGCTCCCGACAGGGTGGAACCGGGGAGCTGTTTTTT. This codes for CASSRQGGTGELFF. Complete variable domain (other parts from reference TRBV11-1 and TRBJ2-2): EAEVAQSPRYKITEKSQAVAFWCDPISGHATLYWYRQILGQGPELLVQFQDESVVDDSQLPKDRFSAERLKGVDSTLKIQPAELGDSAMYLCASSRQGGTGELFFGEGSRLTVL.